This record covers a single TCR beta chain. Antigen unknown. The CDR3 covers 14 residues. The ends were cut back, 5 bases at V and 0 bases at J, with 10 bases in the middle. Per germline, CDR1 ENHRY and CDR2 SYGVKD. This record comes from a study of shared clonotypes between healthy human individuals. The wider study: A couple of female and a few male donors aged 18 to 49 were enrolled.

The repertoire was sequenced with immunoSEQ multiplex PCR; TCRdb's copy has only in-frame clones and lacks some. Of about 450,000 clones in the sample, 65% to 80% are singletons; the top ten hold roughly 12%. General observations from the study: Donor clonotype sharing was expected to depend on sequencing depth.

The rearrangement uses TRBV10-3 and TRBJ1-1; D is unresolved. This sequence was found in a woman in her 40s in good health. Some clones in this sample may be carry-over from other donors' samples. The specimen sequenced was PBMCs. The CDR3 region is CAISPDTMNTEAFF. CDR3 sequence (DNA): TGTGCCATCAGTCCTGACACCATGAACACTGAAGCTTTCTTT.